Shown below are 20 T cell receptor beta chains from a single sample sequenced in a study of CD4 and CD8 cells across lung adenocarcinoma regions. MiXCR, applied by TCRdb to the PCR reads, yields one record per CDR3 protein. Here the sample spans about 12,000 distinct CDR3 sequences, over 45% being singletons. Sequenced sample: CD8+ T cells from the margin of a lung tumor. The receptors come from a male donor with lung adenocarcinoma. The CD4 and CD8 labels of this study may be unreliable.

This sequence joins TRBV29-1 and TRBJ2-6; D is perhaps TRBD1 (6 bases). CDR1 SQVTM and CDR2 ANQGSEA come from the germline V gene. The V gene lost 4 bases and the J gene lost 2 bases, with 18 bases spanning the gap. The CDR3 has 17 amino acids. CDR3 DNA: TGCAGCGTTGCTAGGACAGTCGATTCTGCTGGGGCCAACGTCCTGACTTTC. This gives the protein CSVARTVDSAGANVLTF.

The genes are TRBV7-8 and TRBJ2-3; TRBD2 matches at 11 bases. Trimming took 2 bases from V and 5 from J; bases not matched to a gene: 12. The CDR3 length is 18 residues. Germline assignment: CDR1 SGHVS and CDR2 FQNEAQ. The CDR3 loop is CASSLSGGSGRARDTQYF. CDR3 bases: TGTGCCAGCAGCTTATCTGGAGGTAGCGGGAGGGCAAGAGATACGCAGTATTTT.

This clonotype is judged medium-sized (0.01 to 0.1%). This chain uses TRBV6-1 with TRBJ2-7; D remains ambiguous. V lost 3 bases and J lost 0, with 12 bases in between. The V gene's germline CDR1 is MNHNS and CDR2 SASEGT. CDR3 size: 15 residues. This chain's CDR3 is CASSDFGLFSYEQYF. CDR3 bases: TGTGCCAGCAGTGATTTCGGGCTCTTCTCCTACGAGCAGTACTTC.

V gene TRBV6-1 combines with J gene TRBJ2-5; 9 bases align to TRBD1. After removal of 6 bases from V and 1 base from J, the junction contained 3 bases not matched to a gene. The CDR3 spans 14 residues. CDR1 and CDR2 (germline): MNHNS, SASEGT. The CDR3 reads CASRMTGGQETQYF. The DNA for the CDR3 is TGTGCCAGCAGAATGACAGGGGGCCAAGAGACCCAGTACTTC.

Ten or more counts support this clonotype. The chain couples TRBV6-5 to TRBJ2-1, with D perhaps matching TRBD1 (5 bases). The J call is doubtful: the DNA matches TRBJ2-7 better. CDR3 length: 10 residues. Germline CDR1 is MNHEY and CDR2 is SVGAGI. DNA of the CDR3: TGTGCCCCCAGGGACTACGAGCAGTACTTC. As protein: CAPRDYEQYF.

The table lists this clonotype with a few counts. V is TRBV12-3 or TRBV12-4 and J is TRBJ2-1, with no clear D. The J call is uncertain, as TRBJ2-7 better fits the DNA end. This CDR3 is built from 15 residues. The CDR3 region has the DNA TGTGCCAGCAGCCCCCGGAGTGGACCTCAAAATGAGCAGTACTTC. Protein: CASSPRSGPQNEQYF.

This clonotype counts as medium-sized. This chain uses TRBV27 with TRBJ1-2; no reliable D call. V was shortened by 8 bases and J by 4 bases, with 11 bases between the two germline ends. Germline V gene sequence: CDR1 MNHEY, CDR2 SMNVEV (reference sequence). This CDR3 has 12 amino acids. The DNA for the CDR3 is TGTGCCAGCGGATGGGCCAGCTATGGCTACACCTTC. Its protein is CASGWASYGYTF.

This clonotype was counted at least ten times. Written as DNA, the CDR3 is TGTGCCAGCAGCTTAGGCGGGCTAGCGGGAGAGACCCAGTTCTTC. Protein sequence: CASSLGGLAGETQFF. The genes are TRBV7-3 and TRBJ2-1; TRBD2 agrees at 10 bases. Germline V gives CDR1 SGHTA, CDR2 FQGTGA. The CDR3 covers 15 residues. Germline trimming cut 2 bases from V and 13 bases from J; bases unmatched to any gene: 11.

As for this clonotype: No conserved phenylalanine or tryptophan is present at the end of the CDR3, so a read error is the likely explanation. Because the CDR3's place on the DNA is in doubt, the DNA is left out and the CDR3 is given as listed by TCRdb. The chain is built from TRBV5-3 and TRBJ2-3; the listed D gene, TRBD2, was not tested against the DNA. TRBV5-3 has ORF status, its function being uncertain. A total of 15 residues make up the CDR3, ends included. CDR3 amino acids: CARSLEGRAGRPSTS.

This clonotype was recorded only once. The gene calls are TRBV11-2 and TRBJ2-3; 7 positions match TRBD1. There are 12 residues in the CDR3. J gave up 11 bases and V 0 bases, and 2 bases lay outside the gene matches. CDR1 SGHAT and CDR2 FQNNGV come from the germline V gene. The CDR3, as DNA: TGTGCCAGCAGCTTAGATCAGGGGGAGCAGTATTTT. It specifies CASSLDQGEQYF.

Of note for this clonotype: No DNA is shown, since the ends of the CDR3 on it are uncertain; the CDR3 is the one TCRdb lists. The chain combines TRBV6-1 with TRBJ2-5; TRBD1 is the table's D call, not checked against the DNA. Termini included, the CDR3 measures 16 amino acids. The germline V gene has CDR1 MNHNS and CDR2 SASEGT. The CDR3: CASRGVGGGAPETQYF.

This clonotype is classed as medium-sized (0.01 to 0.1%). This sequence joins TRBV6-1 and TRBJ1-5, with D possibly being TRBD1 (6 bases). Trimming shortened V by 6 bases and J by 0 bases, and 12 bases separated the two germline ends. CDR3 length: 15 amino acids. Germline V CDR1 and CDR2: MNHNS, SASEGT. The CDR3 DNA reads TGTGCCAGCAGAGAGTCAGGGGATAGCAATCAGCCCCAGCATTTT. Protein: CASRESGDSNQPQHF.

As for this clonotype: A junction end diverges from the germline sequence, so it may reflect a read error. The rearrangement links TRBV6-1 to TRBJ2-3; D might be TRBD1 or TRBD2, each matching 5 bases. CDR3 length: 15 residues. Per the germline V gene, CDR1 is MNHNS and CDR2 is SASEGT. The CDR3 bases are TGTGGCAGCAGTGAGGGGTTGTGGGCCAAAAATACGCAGTATTTT. Translating gives CGSSEGLWAKNTQYF.

This clonotype was counted ten times or more. The rearrangement links TRBV4-1 to TRBJ2-4; maybe TRBD1 (5 bases). With 0 bases removed from V and 8 bases from J, the gap between germline ends came to 14 bases. CDR3 length equals 15 residues. Per germline, CDR1 MGHRA and CDR2 YSYEKL. As DNA, the CDR3 is TGCGCCAGCAGCCAAGAAGGCAGGGAAGGGGACATTCAGTACTTC. Its protein product is CASSQEGREGDIQYF.

As regards this clonotype: A read error may account for a junction end that differs from germline. V usage is TRBV6-1 and J usage is TRBJ2-6, with D possibly called TRBD1 or TRBD2 (6 bases each). CDR3 length: 17 amino acids. CDR1 is MNHNS, CDR2 SASEGT, per germline. DNA of the CDR3: TGTGCCAGCACCGGGATAGGGGTTCCTTCGGGGGCCTACGTCCTGTATTTC. Translated, it gives CASTGIGVPSGAYVLYF.

This clonotype was detected only a few times. This chain uses TRBV12-3 or TRBV12-4 with TRBJ1-2; TRBD1 matches at 9 bases. V shed 4 bases, J shed 6 bases, and the junction held 9 bases outside the gene matches. CDR3 length: 15 amino acids. The CDR3 sequence: CASSWTPGTGHGYTF. The DNA for the CDR3 is TGTGCCAGCAGTTGGACCCCCGGGACAGGGCATGGCTACACCTTC.

Comment on this clonotype: One end of the junction is discordant with germline, which a read error may explain. V and J are TRBV6-1 and TRBJ2-4, with a weak D call TRBD2 (7 bases). The J call may not be correct, given that the DNA end is closer to TRBJ2-3. The CDR3 has 16 residues. CDR1 is MNHNS and CDR2 is SASEGT in the germline V gene. This chain's CDR3 is CASSEAGLGAKNTQYF. The CDR3, as DNA: TGTGCCAGCAGCGAAGCGGGACTGGGGGCAAAAAACACGCAGTATTTT.

This clonotype was seen repeatedly, ten times or more. The gene calls are TRBV6-5 and TRBJ2-5, with D tentatively TRBD2 (6 bases). Trimming pared 2 bases from V and 5 bases from J, leaving 12 bases between. This CDR3 region has 14 residues. The germline V gene has CDR1 MNHEY and CDR2 SVGAGI. CDR3 protein: CASSYGGDGETQYF. The CDR3 DNA reads as TGTGCCAGCAGTTACGGCGGGGACGGGGAGACCCAGTACTTC.

This chain uses TRBV6-4 with TRBJ2-3, with 12 bases aligning to TRBD1. The length of the CDR3 is 15 residues. The ends lost 3 bases at V and 2 bases at J; junction bases unmatched: 0. Germline V CDR1 and CDR2: MRHNA, SNTAGT. CDR3 region: CASSEGQGATDTQYF. Here the CDR3 DNA reads TGTGCCAGCAGTGAGGGACAGGGGGCCACAGATACGCAGTATTTT.

This clonotype appeared a few times. The chain recombines TRBV27 with TRBJ2-1; D is possibly TRBD1 or TRBD2 (5 bases each). Germline assignment: CDR1 MNHEY and CDR2 SMNVEV (reference sequence). Trimming pared 5 bases from V and 0 bases from J, leaving 17 bases between. This CDR3 has 17 amino acids. The chain's CDR3 is CASSPGAGPSSYNEQFF. The CDR3 nucleotides read TGTGCCAGCAGTCCCGGGGCTGGCCCTAGCTCCTACAATGAGCAGTTCTTC.